Given below is one T cell receptor (beta chain) in context. TCRdb's table, derived via immunoSEQ multiplex PCR, lists solely in-frame clones and lacks some. Of some 130,000 clones listed, roughly nine tenths are singletons. This specimen comes from a study of T cell responses to AZD1222 COVID-19 vaccine. Overall study context: Second doses that came at about 4 or about 12 weeks were put together.

Per the germline V gene, CDR1 is KGHSH and CDR2 is LQKENI. CDR3 length equals 14 residues. Trimming took 1 base from V and 11 from J; bases not matched to a gene: 10. This receptor was obtained from an adult in good health. The chain recombines TRBV18 with TRBJ1-1, with 7 bases aligning to TRBD1. The specimen comprised peripheral blood, sampled on day 0 of AZD1222 vaccination. This CDR3 reads CASSPRGGGAEAFF. In nucleotides, the CDR3 is TGTGCCAGCTCACCACGAGGAGGGGGCGCGGAGGCTTTCTTT.